Listed here are 30 T cell receptor beta chains from one sample, sequenced in a study of blood T cell repertoires in COVID-19. Measured with immunoSEQ multiplex PCR; TCRdb has only the in-frame clones, and not every one. The profile covers 150,000 to 180,000 clones, with roughly four fifths appearing a single time and 9.5% to 13% taken by the ten largest. Sequencing used peripheral blood. The receptors derive from a woman aged 60-75 years with COVID-19, enrolled during active disease.

CDR3 sequence: CASSFRTGADTQYF. CDR3 nucleotide sequence: TGTGCCAGCAGCTTTCGGACAGGGGCAGATACGCAGTATTTT. The rearrangement links TRBV11-3 to TRBJ2-3, with TRBD1 identical over 9 bases. V shed 3 bases and J 4 bases; nucleotides not matched to a gene: 2. The CDR3 sequence is 14 residues long. Germline V gene lookup returns CDR1 SGHNT and CDR2 YENEEA.

The chain uses TRBV14 and TRBJ2-7, with TRBD1 matching 7 bases. Germline trimming cut 0 bases from V and 2 bases from J; bases unmatched to any gene: 4. Germline CDR1 SGHDN, CDR2 FVKESK. The CDR3 has 15 amino acids. CDR3 amino acids: CASSQERGGPYEQYF. The CDR3 nucleotides read TGTGCCAGCAGCCAAGAGAGAGGGGGCCCCTACGAGCAGTACTTC.

This chain uses TRBV7-3 with TRBJ2-1; TRBD2 matches 8 bases. CDR3 length equals 18 residues. After removal of 1 base from V and 2 bases from J, the junction contained 10 bases not matched to a gene. From germline, CDR1 is SGHTA and CDR2 FQGTGA. In DNA, the CDR3 is TGTGCCAGCAGCTTAATGGGCGGAGGCGGGAGGACCTACAATGAGCAGTTCTTC. Translation gives CASSLMGGGGRTYNEQFF.

The chain combines TRBV6-1 with TRBJ1-6; the match to TRBD1 covers 8 bases. Per the germline V gene, CDR1 is MNHNS and CDR2 is SASEGT. The CDR3 sequence is 20 residues long. After removal of 4 bases from V and 1 base from J, the junction contained 15 bases not matched to a gene. DNA of the CDR3: TGTGCCAGCAGTGGGGGGCGACAGGGGCCGGCGAGGTCCTATAATTCACCCCTCCACTTT. Its protein is CASSGGRQGPARSYNSPLHF.

The V and J genes are TRBV21-1 and TRBJ1-5; the table's D gene call, TRBD1, was not cross checked with the DNA. TRBV21-1 is annotated as a pseudogene. This CDR3 is built from 20 residues. CDR3 in DNA: TGTGCCAGCAGCACCCCGCCCGGGACACCGGACCTTTATAGCAATCAGCCCCAGCATTTT. Amino acids: CASSTPPGTPDLYSNQPQHF.

Written as DNA, the CDR3 is TGTGCCAGCAGCCCGGCCGGACAGGCTAACTATGGCTACACCTTC. It specifies CASSPAGQANYGYTF. The rearrangement joins TRBV5-4 to TRBJ1-2, with TRBD1 matching over 7 bases. The germline CDR1 and CDR2 sequences are SGHNT and YYREEE (reference sequence). The length of the CDR3 is 15 residues. The V gene end was trimmed by 4 bases and the J gene end by 0 bases; junction bases not matched to a gene: 6.

The rearrangement joins TRBV6-2 or TRBV6-3 to TRBJ2-4; the match to TRBD2 covers 7 bases. This CDR3 comprises 16 residues. Germline V gene sequence: CDR1 MNHEY, CDR2 SVGEGT. V lost 0 bases to trimming and J lost 2 bases; unmatched junction nucleotides: 4. CDR3 nucleotides: TGTGCCAGCAGTTACTCGGGAGGGTTGACCAAAAACATTCAGTACTTC. It is translated as CASSYSGGLTKNIQYF.

The rearrangement uses TRBV15 and TRBJ1-1, with 7 bases aligning to TRBD1. Per germline, CDR1 LNHNV and CDR2 YYDKDF (reference sequence). This CDR3 spans 16 amino acids. Germline trimming cut 4 bases from V and 4 bases from J; bases unmatched to any gene: 12. The CDR3 sequence is CATSTTMTGYITEAFF. CDR3 DNA sequence: TGTGCCACCAGCACTACAATGACAGGGTACATCACTGAAGCTTTCTTT.

This chain links TRBV2 with TRBJ2-1, with D possibly matching TRBD2 (6 bases). The CDR3 runs 13 residues. The ends were cut back, 6 bases at V and 2 bases at J, with 8 bases in the middle. Germline lookup yields CDR1 SNHLY and CDR2 FYNNEI. CDR3 DNA: TGTGCCAGCAGGGGGGGAACCTACAATGAGCAGTTCTTC. It is translated as CASRGGTYNEQFF.

The genes are TRBV5-8 and TRBJ1-6, with 8 nucleotides matching TRBD1. After removal of 3 bases from V and 4 bases from J, the junction contained 3 bases not matched to a gene. The CDR3 runs to 15 residues. Germline V gene data show CDR1 as SGHTS and CDR2 as YDEGEE. As DNA, the CDR3 is TGTGCCAGCAGCTCTTACAGGGGGTATAATTCACCCCTCCACTTT. It translates to CASSSYRGYNSPLHF.

The chain uses TRBV13 and TRBJ2-7, with 7 bases lining up with TRBD1. The CDR3 has 13 residues. The J segment lost 4 bases and the V segment lost 5 bases, leaving 5 bases of the junction unmatched. The germline V gene encodes CDR1 PRHDT and CDR2 FYEKMQ (reference sequence). The CDR3 DNA reads as TGTGCCAGCAGCCGGGACAGAAAGTACGAGCAGTACTTC. Translated: CASSRDRKYEQYF. The full variable domain, with the rest looked up from reference TRBV13 and TRBJ2-7, is AAGVIQSPRHLIKEKRETATLKCYPIPRHDTVYWYQQGPGQDPQFLISFYEKMQSDKGSIPDRFSAQQFSDYHSELNMSSLELGDSALYFCASSRDRKYEQYFGPGTRLTVT.

The rearrangement joins TRBV10-3 to TRBJ2-5; 7 bases agree with TRBD2. J was trimmed by 1 base and V by 0 bases; bases with no gene match: 5. CDR3 length: 16 residues. The germline gives CDR1 ENHRY, CDR2 SYGVKD. CDR3 coding DNA: TGTGCCATCAGTGAGTCGCTGCGGGGGTCCCAAGAGACCCAGTACTTC. Translation: CAISESLRGSQETQYF.

The rearrangement links TRBV5-4 to TRBJ1-6; D remains ambiguous. The CDR3 sequence is 12 residues long. CDR1 and CDR2 (germline): SGHNT, YYREEE (reference sequence). Trimming removed 3 bases at V and 6 bases at J, with 4 bases between. CDR3 protein: CASSSRNSPLHF. The CDR3 nucleotides read TGTGCCAGCAGCTCCCGTAATTCACCCCTCCACTTT. Full variable domain (outside the CDR3, taken from reference TRBV5-4 and TRBJ1-6): ETGVTQSPTHLIKTRGQQVTLRCSSQSGHNTVSWYQQALGQGPQFIFQYYREEENGRGNFPPRFSGLQFPNYSSELNVNALELDDSALYLCASSSRNSPLHFGNGTRLTVT.

V usage is TRBV7-3 and J usage is TRBJ1-1; D remains unclear. Trimming removed 5 bases at V and 0 bases at J, with 22 bases between. Germline-derived CDR1 and CDR2 are SGHTA and FQGTGA. The CDR3 sequence is 18 residues long. In DNA, the CDR3 is TGTGCCAGCAGCCAGTTTCACACGATGGGAGTCATGAACACTGAAGCTTTCTTT. Amino acid sequence: CASSQFHTMGVMNTEAFF. The entire variable domain, with the rest obtained from reference TRBV7-3 and TRBJ1-1, is as follows: GAGVSQTPSNKVTEKGKYVELRCDPISGHTALYWYRQSLGQGPEFLIYFQGTGAADDSGLPNDRFFAVRPEGSVSTLKIQRTERGDSAVYLCASSQFHTMGVMNTEAFFGQGTRLTVV.

V gene TRBV18 combines with J gene TRBJ1-1, with 10 nucleotides matching TRBD1. With 6 bases clipped from V and 12 bases from J, the junction kept 13 bases outside the gene matches. Looked up from germline, CDR1 is KGHSH and CDR2 is LQKENI. The CDR3 is 14 amino acids. In nucleotides, the CDR3 is TGTGCCAGCTCCCTCGCCGGGACAGGGGAGGGGACTTTCTTT. Translated: CASSLAGTGEGTFF.

The J gene is TRBJ1-1, the V gene TRBV6-4; 9 bases fit TRBD1. The CDR3 spans 14 residues. Germline assignment: CDR1 MRHNA and CDR2 SNTAGT. With V trimmed by 6 bases and J by 5 bases, 7 bases remained unmatched. CDR3 sequence reads: CASRDTDRGTEAFF. The CDR3 coding sequence is TGTGCCAGCAGGGACACAGACAGGGGGACTGAAGCTTTCTTT.

This clone was seen more than once but under ten times. This rearrangement joins TRBV19 to TRBJ1-5; perhaps TRBD1 as D (5 bases). V lost 0 bases and J 9 bases, leaving 9 bases between the germline ends. CDR3 length equals 13 residues. The germline gives CDR1 LNHDA, CDR2 SQIVND (reference sequence). CDR3 nucleotide sequence: TGTGCCAGTAGTATAGATACCGGGGGGCCCCAGCATTTT. Translating gives CASSIDTGGPQHF.

The genes are TRBV3-1 (or the pseudogene TRBV3-2) and TRBJ1-2; no clear D. This CDR3 has 15 residues. Between the trimmed V and J ends, which lost 0 bases and 4 bases, there was a span of 12 bases. Germline assignment: CDR1 LGHDT and CDR2 YNNKEL (reference sequence). Here the CDR3 DNA reads TGTGCCAGCAGCCAAGATGTATCCCGGTCCTATGGCTACACCTTC. This codes for CASSQDVSRSYGYTF.

The chain links TRBV9 to TRBJ1-1; perhaps TRBD1 as D (6 bases). Trimming removed 3 bases at V and 10 bases at J, with 16 bases between. Germline loops: CDR1 SGDLS, CDR2 YYNGEE. The CDR3 has 13 amino acids. DNA of the CDR3: TGTGCCAGCAGCGCGGGGGGGCCGGGGCCAGCTTTCTTT. It specifies CASSAGGPGPAFF.

CDR3 protein: CASSRTGGVGQPQHF. The CDR3 DNA follows: TGTGCCAGCAGTAGAACAGGGGGCGTGGGTCAGCCCCAGCATTTT. The chain has TRBV6-5 and TRBJ1-5; 9 bases agree with TRBD1. Germline V gene lookup returns CDR1 MNHEY and CDR2 SVGAGI. CDR3 length: 15 residues. With V trimmed by 5 bases and J by 6 bases, 8 bases remained unmatched.

The chain links TRBV7-9 to TRBJ2-5; tentatively, D is TRBD1 (5 bases). The CDR3 runs to 16 residues. CDR1 is SEHNR, CDR2 FQNEAQ, per germline (reference sequence). Deletions cut 0 bases from V and 5 bases from J, with 16 bases between. The CDR3 DNA sequence: TGTGCCAGCAGCTTAGCGGCCAGGGCCATGGGGGAGACCCAGTACTTC. Translated: CASSLAARAMGETQYF.

The CDR3 protein is CASSGLTSNQPQHF. In DNA, the CDR3 is TGTGCCAGCAGCGGACTGACTAGCAATCAGCCCCAGCATTTT. V is TRBV5-6 and J is TRBJ1-5; no definite D call. The V end lost 4 bases, the J end lost 0 bases, and 8 bases lay between the germline ends. This CDR3 is 14 amino acids long. Germline assignment: CDR1 SGHDT and CDR2 YYEEEE.

This chain connects TRBV5-1 to TRBJ1-4, with 10 bases lining up with TRBD1. The V segment lost 5 bases and the J segment 8 bases; nucleotides outside the gene matches: 15. This CDR3 has 17 amino acids. Germline V CDR1 and CDR2: SGHRS, YFSETQ. The CDR3 sequence is CASRLTGGHLVGEKLFF. The CDR3 DNA sequence: TGCGCCAGCAGGCTGACAGGGGGCCACTTGGTAGGGGAAAAACTGTTTTTT.

This clone showed up just once. The chain joins TRBV6-6 to TRBJ1-4, with TRBD1 identical over 10 bases. V lost 6 bases, J lost 6 bases, and 4 bases stayed unmatched. The CDR3 runs to 14 residues. CDR1 is MNHNY and CDR2 is SVGAGI in the germline V gene (reference sequence). As DNA, the CDR3 is TGTGCCAGCAGACCGACAGGGGGCGATGAAAAACTGTTTTTT. Translating it yields CASRPTGGDEKLFF.

This sequence joins TRBV6-1 and TRBJ1-2; TRBD1 matches at 8 bases. Trimming removed 5 bases from V and 8 bases from J; junction bases left unmatched: 13. This CDR3 has 15 amino acids. CDR1 and CDR2 from the germline V gene are MNHNS and SASEGT. The CDR3 DNA reads as TGTGCCAGCAGTTTTCCCGGGACAGGAATGGAAGGCTACACCTTC. Translating it yields CASSFPGTGMEGYTF.

The V gene is TRBV18, the J gene TRBJ2-1, with 7 bases that match TRBD1. V lost 3 bases and J lost 8; bases outside the gene matches: 4. CDR1 is KGHSH and CDR2 is LQKENI in the germline V gene. The CDR3 is 13 amino acids. The CDR3: CASSPRQGDEQFF. Written as DNA, the CDR3 is TGTGCCAGCTCACCGCGACAGGGCGATGAGCAGTTCTTC.

DNA of the CDR3: TGTGCCAGCAGCTCTGGCGCACTACAGGGCTCGGGAAACACCATATATTTT. Amino acids: CASSSGALQGSGNTIYF. The J gene is TRBJ1-3, the V gene TRBV5-5, with D perhaps TRBD1 (6 bases). This CDR3 is 17 amino acids long. V was shortened by 3 bases and J by 4 bases, with 20 bases between the two germline ends. Germline V CDR1 and CDR2: SGHKS, YYEKEE (reference sequence). Full variable domain (rest looked up from reference TRBV5-5 and TRBJ1-3): DAGVTQSPTHLIKTRGQQVTLRCSPISGHKSVSWYQQVLGQGPQFIFQYYEKEERGRGNFPDRFSARQFPNYSSELNVNALLLGDSALYLCASSSGALQGSGNTIYFGEGSWLTVV.

The table lists this clone with a count of one. The chain combines TRBV6-2 or TRBV6-3 with TRBJ1-5, with 9 bases aligning to TRBD1. Losses at the gene ends were 4 bases for V and 6 bases for J; bases not matched to a gene: 10. The CDR3 is 16 residues long. Germline lookup yields CDR1 MNHEY and CDR2 SVGEGT. This CDR3 is CASSFGTGPGGQPQHF. The CDR3 bases are TGTGCCAGCAGTTTCGGGACAGGGCCTGGCGGTCAGCCCCAGCATTTT.

This clone was detected once. The V call is TRBV5-5, the J call TRBJ1-6; TRBD1 might be the D (5 bases). The length of the CDR3 is 16 residues. The germline gives CDR1 SGHKS, CDR2 YYEKEE (reference sequence). With 4 bases removed from V and 0 bases from J, the gap between germline ends came to 11 bases. The DNA of the CDR3 is TGTGCCAGCAGCCCGGGGGTGAGCTCCTATAATTCACCCCTCCACTTT. Its protein is CASSPGVSSYNSPLHF.

The chain is built from TRBV5-1 and TRBJ1-2; D might be TRBD1 (5 bases). Between the trimmed V and J ends, which lost 5 bases and 4 bases, there was a span of 15 bases. Germline V gene data show CDR1 as SGHRS and CDR2 as YFSETQ. This CDR3 comprises 14 residues. This CDR3 reads CASSALGEAYGYTF. The CDR3 DNA sequence: TGCGCCAGCAGTGCCCTAGGGGAAGCCTATGGCTACACCTTC.